This T cell receptor (beta chain) was captured by sequencing in a study of cytomegalovirus exposure and HLA in healthy donors. Details on this clone: Its target is not known.

Study-level points and caveats: Investigators reported 150 to 200 TCR beta chains as tied to cytomegalovirus.

Germline CDR1 MDHEN, CDR2 SYDVKM. Trimming at V came to 3 bases and at J to 4 bases, leaving 6 bases not matched to a gene. The CDR3 runs to 16 residues. The PCR was carried out with 60 Vbeta primers and 13 Jbeta primers. TCRdb's copy holds only in-frame clones and misses some; the assay was immunoSEQ multiplex PCR. The listing contains 120,000 or so clones. The V and J genes are TRBV28 and TRBJ1-2, with 12 positions matching TRBD1. Sequenced material: PBMCs. The source is a man aged 18-30 years in good health and CMV-seronegative. The CDR3 reads CASSFTGQGASYGYTF. The CDR3 DNA is TGTGCCAGCAGTTTTACGGGACAGGGGGCTAGCTATGGCTACACCTTC.